The sequence of this TCR beta chain was determined in a study of OX40 agonist ivuxolimab in advanced cancers. This clone was seen only once. Trimming pared 4 bases from V and 3 bases from J, leaving 10 bases between. CDR1 is SQVTM and CDR2 is ANQGSEA in the germline V gene. The CDR3 has 12 residues. The repertoire was sequenced with immunoSEQ multiplex PCR; TCRdb's copy has only in-frame clones and lacks some. The sample lists tens of thousands of clones; approximately 84% were seen once. This TCR came from an adult with an advanced solid tumor such as melanoma, head and neck, liver or kidney cancer. This specimen was CD4+ or CD8+ T cells sorted from blood, taken in a trial of the OX40 agonist ivuxolimab. The J gene is TRBJ2-7, the V gene TRBV29-1; weak D call: TRBD1 (6 bases). Here the CDR3 DNA reads TGCAGCGTTGTACTACAGGGCTACGAGCAGTACTTC. Encoded protein: CSVVLQGYEQYF.